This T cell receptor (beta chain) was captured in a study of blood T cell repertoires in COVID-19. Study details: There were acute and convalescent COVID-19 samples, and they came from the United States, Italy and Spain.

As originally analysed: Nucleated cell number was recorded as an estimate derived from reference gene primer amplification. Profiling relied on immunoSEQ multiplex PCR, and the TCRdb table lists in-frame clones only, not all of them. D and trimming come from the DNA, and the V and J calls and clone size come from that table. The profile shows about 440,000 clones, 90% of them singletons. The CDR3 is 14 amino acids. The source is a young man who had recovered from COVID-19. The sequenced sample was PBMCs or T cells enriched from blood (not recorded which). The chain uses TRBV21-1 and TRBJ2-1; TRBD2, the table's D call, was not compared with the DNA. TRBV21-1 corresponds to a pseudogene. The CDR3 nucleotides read TGTGCCAGCACCCCTAGCGGAACCTACAATGAGCAGTTCTTC. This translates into CASTPSGTYNEQFF.